Listed here are 29 T cell receptor beta chains from one sample, sequenced in a study of PD-L1 blockade in urothelial cancer. The data were produced by immunoSEQ multiplex PCR, yet TCRdb's version contains in-frame clones alone and is incomplete. The sample holds 95,000 or so clones, around nine tenths seen once. Indicated time point: pretreatment peripheral blood. Source: PBMCs, taken around atezolizumab (anti-PD-L1) treatment. These receptors all stem from a man between 60 and 75 years old with urothelial cancer.

The chain links TRBV4-1 to TRBJ1-4; weak D call: TRBD1 (5 bases). The V end lost 2 bases, the J end lost 10 bases, and 11 bases lay between the germline ends. The germline CDR1 and CDR2 sequences are MGHRA and YSYEKL. The CDR3 runs to 13 residues. In DNA, the CDR3 is TGCGCCAGCAGCCAACCGGGACTCGTAAAACTGTTTTTT. It encodes CASSQPGLVKLFF.

The rearrangement uses TRBV7-2 and TRBJ2-7; a weak D match, TRBD1 (7 bases). The CDR3 totals 14 residues. Germline lookup yields CDR1 SGHTA and CDR2 FQGNSA. Trimming took 5 bases from V and 4 from J, leaving 15 bases between them. The CDR3 loop reads CASSPQGGTYEQYF. For the CDR3, the DNA is TGTGCCAGCAGCCCCCAGGGGGGAACTTACGAGCAGTACTTC.

As regards this clone: At one of its ends the junction is not consistent with the germline gene, which may arise from a read error. J is TRBJ1-2 and V is TRBV6-6, with a weak D call TRBD1 (6 bases). CDR1 and CDR2 from the germline V gene are MNHNY and SVGAGI (reference sequence). This CDR3 has 10 residues. CDR3 nucleotides: TGTGCCAGCAGCCAGAGGGACATTTTCTTC. The encoded protein is CASSQRDIFF.

The chain combines TRBV5-1 with TRBJ2-1, with 12 bases lining up with TRBD2. Germline CDR1 SGHRS, CDR2 YFSETQ. With V trimmed by 3 bases and J by 0 bases, 10 bases remained unmatched. The length of the CDR3 is 19 residues. CDR3 protein: CASSSGLAGTTSSYNEQFF. CDR3 sequence (DNA): TGCGCCAGCAGCTCTGGACTAGCGGGGACTACGAGCTCCTACAATGAGCAGTTCTTC.

The chain joins TRBV6-5 to TRBJ2-7, with D unclear. V was cut by 0 bases and J by 6 bases, with 3 bases left in between. The CDR3 runs to 11 residues. Per the germline V gene, CDR1 is MNHEY and CDR2 is SVGAGI. The CDR3 DNA sequence: TGTGCCAGCAGTTACTCGCGCGAGCAGTACTTC. Its protein product is CASSYSREQYF.

V is TRBV27 and J is TRBJ2-1; TRBD1 agrees at 9 bases. From germline, CDR1 is MNHEY and CDR2 SMNVEV (reference sequence). V dropped 5 bases and J dropped 9; count of bases not matched to a gene: 11. This CDR3 is built from 15 residues. The CDR3 bases are TGTGCCAGCAGTGCAAGACAGGGGGGTTTTGGTGAGCAGTTCTTC. It specifies CASSARQGGFGEQFF.

The V and J genes are TRBV19 and TRBJ1-6; TRBD1 might be the D (5 bases). The CDR3 length is 13 residues. In germline, CDR1 is LNHDA, CDR2 SQIVND (reference sequence). Trimming pared 8 bases from V and 7 bases from J, leaving 12 bases between. The CDR3 reads CASQERGNSPLHF. CDR3 coding DNA: TGTGCCAGTCAGGAAAGGGGCAATTCACCCCTCCACTTT.

The J gene is TRBJ2-5, the V gene TRBV5-1, with D tentatively TRBD2 (5 bases). Germline CDR1 is SGHRS and CDR2 is YFSETQ. This CDR3 spans 16 amino acids. Between the trimmed V and J ends, which lost 4 bases and 2 bases, there was a span of 18 bases. CDR3 nucleotide sequence: TGCGCCAGCAGCCCGGACCCGGGAAGTGGGCAAGAGACCCAGTACTTC. Translating gives CASSPDPGSGQETQYF.

The chain has TRBV12-5 and TRBJ2-3; a possible D gene is TRBD2 (6 bases). Trimming stripped 6 bases from V and 2 bases from J, with 9 bases between. CDR3 length: 13 amino acids. The germline CDR1 and CDR2 sequences are LGHNT and FRNRAP. The DNA of the CDR3 is TGTGCTAGTGGGCTAGCGTCCACAGATACGCAGTATTTT. It yields the protein CASGLASTDTQYF.

This clone has a count of ten or more. This chain uses TRBV5-7 with TRBJ1-2; D is ambiguous. TRBV5-7 is an ORF, and what it does is uncertain. The CDR3 length is 15 residues. Trimming left V 3 bases short and J 6 bases short, with 18 bases between. The chain's CDR3 is CASSWGGEIWDGYTF. The CDR3 DNA is TGTGCCAGCAGCTGGGGTGGGGAGATTTGGGATGGCTACACCTTC.

The gene calls are TRBV13 and TRBJ2-2, with 7 bases matching TRBD1. The CDR3 spans 16 residues. The ends lost 1 base at V and 4 bases at J; junction bases unmatched: 6. The germline gives CDR1 PRHDT, CDR2 FYEKMQ (reference sequence). In DNA form, the CDR3 reads TGTGCCAGCAGCTTAGAGACAGGGAGCGGCACCGGGGAGCTGTTTTTT. It translates to CASSLETGSGTGELFF.

The gene calls are TRBV2 and TRBJ1-2, with no clear D. There are 14 residues in the CDR3. The V and J ends lost 6 bases and 7 bases respectively, with 18 bases between them. Germline values: CDR1 SNHLY, CDR2 FYNNEI. The CDR3 nucleotides read TGTGCCAGCAGCAACTACCGGGAGTCCGGTGGCTACACCTTC. This gives the protein CASSNYRESGGYTF.

The V and J genes are TRBV6-4 and TRBJ2-1; 8 bases map to TRBD1. The CDR3 is 18 residues long. The V segment lost 7 bases and the J segment 3 bases; nucleotides outside the gene matches: 17. Germline CDR1 is MRHNA and CDR2 is SNTAGT. The CDR3 loop is CASIFCFYRTGLYNEQFF. For the CDR3, the DNA is TGTGCCAGCATTTTTTGCTTTTATCGGACAGGGCTCTACAATGAGCAGTTCTTC.

The gene calls are TRBV27 and TRBJ1-1, with D possibly matching TRBD1 (5 bases). This CDR3 contains 14 residues. Germline assignment: CDR1 MNHEY and CDR2 SMNVEV (reference sequence). Trimming pared 5 bases from V and 1 base from J, leaving 11 bases between. This chain's CDR3 is CASSTSRENTEAFF. The CDR3 DNA is TGTGCCAGCAGTACATCCAGGGAGAACACTGAAGCTTTCTTT.

The J gene is TRBJ1-2, the V gene TRBV25-1, with D hard to call. V was cut by 4 bases and J by 3 bases, with 12 bases left in between. The CDR3 covers 14 residues. CDR1 and CDR2 (germline): MGHDK, SYGVNS. Here the CDR3 DNA reads TGTGCCAGCAGTGCCCGAGGGCTTCACTATGGCTACACCTTC. It yields the protein CASSARGLHYGYTF.

This rearrangement joins TRBV4-3 to TRBJ2-1; TRBD2 is a possible D gene (7 bases). Germline V gene sequence: CDR1 LGHNA, CDR2 YSLEER. The CDR3 has 16 amino acids. V shed 0 bases and J shed 4 bases, with 13 bases lying between them. The CDR3 coding sequence is TGCGCCAGCAGCCAAGAAGGGGGGGGCTGGTACAATGAGCAGTTCTTC. As protein: CASSQEGGGWYNEQFF.

Only a few counts were recorded for this clone. The V and J genes are TRBV7-9 and TRBJ1-1; D is undetermined. V was clipped by 5 bases and J by 6 bases, with 13 bases between them. The germline CDR1 and CDR2 sequences are SEHNR and FQNEAQ (reference sequence). The CDR3 is 13 amino acids. CDR3 residues: CASSPGVFAEAFF. CDR3 DNA sequence: TGTGCCAGCAGCCCCGGGGTTTTCGCTGAAGCTTTCTTT.

This chain connects TRBV5-1 to TRBJ1-3, with a possible D match to TRBD1 (6 bases). CDR1 is SGHRS and CDR2 is YFSETQ in the germline V gene. CDR3 size: 14 residues. V gave up 4 bases and J gave up 4 bases, with 12 bases separating them. DNA for the CDR3: TGCGCCAGCAGCCCCACAGGGACCGGAAACACCATATATTTT. It yields the protein CASSPTGTGNTIYF. The full variable domain, rest sourced from reference TRBV5-1 and TRBJ1-3, is KAGVTQTPRYLIKTRGQQVTLSCSPISGHRSVSWYQQTPGQGLQFLFEYFSETQRNKGNFPGRFSGRQFSNSRSEMNVSTLELGDSALYLCASSPTGTGNTIYFGEGSWLTVV.

This chain uses TRBV5-3 with TRBJ1-2; D uncertain. TRBV5-3 is an open reading frame, and its role is uncertain. V was shortened by 2 bases and J by 6 bases, with 11 bases between the two germline ends. This CDR3 spans 13 amino acids. The CDR3 DNA sequence: TGTGCCAGAAGCTTTTCCGGTCCTCATGGCTACACCTTC. Translated: CARSFSGPHGYTF.

CDR3 residues: CASSGRLAENRYNEQFF. CDR3 DNA: TGTGCCAGCAGTGGAAGGCTAGCGGAAAATAGATACAATGAGCAGTTCTTC. The chain combines TRBV2 with TRBJ2-1; 7 bases fit TRBD2. The CDR3 sequence is 17 residues long. Looked up from germline, CDR1 is SNHLY and CDR2 is FYNNEI. J lost 4 bases, V lost 4 bases, and 13 bases had no gene match.

The chain has TRBV4-2 and TRBJ2-7, with TRBD2 matching over 10 bases. This CDR3 spans 14 amino acids. Germline V gene lookup returns CDR1 LGHNA and CDR2 YNFKEQ. V lost 3 bases, J lost 4 bases, and 3 bases stayed unmatched. The CDR3, as DNA: TGTGCCAGCAGCCAGACTAGCGGGCCATACGAGCAGTACTTC. Translated, it gives CASSQTSGPYEQYF.

The J gene is TRBJ1-6, the V gene TRBV6-1; D unresolved. Germline CDR1 reads MNHNS; CDR2 reads SASEGT. The ends were cut back, 10 bases at V and 6 bases at J, with 13 bases in the middle. This CDR3 has 13 residues. CDR3 bases: TGTGCCACCCACTATGAGGGTAATTCACCCCTCCACTTT. Translating gives CATHYEGNSPLHF.

The rearrangement joins TRBV9 to TRBJ2-1, with TRBD2 matching 9 bases. The V segment lost 0 bases and the J segment 9 bases; nucleotides outside the gene matches: 10. This CDR3 spans 16 amino acids. CDR1 is SGDLS, CDR2 YYNGEE, per germline. The CDR3 sequence: CASSVGGSGRRSEQFF. The CDR3 DNA reads as TGTGCCAGCAGCGTAGGAGGTAGCGGGAGACGAAGTGAGCAGTTCTTC. The full variable domain, its missing parts supplied by reference TRBV9 and TRBJ2-1, is DSGVTQTPKHLITATGQRVTLRCSPRSGDLSVYWYQQSLDQGLQFLIQYYNGEERAKGNILERFSAQQFPDLHSELNLSSLELGDSALYFCASSVGGSGRRSEQFFGPGTRLTVL.

The gene calls are TRBV28 and TRBJ1-6; maybe TRBD1 (5 bases). Trimming stripped 6 bases from V and 2 bases from J, with 8 bases between. CDR1 and CDR2 (germline): MDHEN, SYDVKM. The CDR3 contains 14 residues. CDR3 nucleotide sequence: TGTGCCAGCAGGGCGACAGCCTATAATTCACCCCTCCACTTT. Encoded protein: CASRATAYNSPLHF.

This clone has only a few counts. The gene calls are TRBV27 and TRBJ2-1; D unclear. V was clipped by 5 bases and J by 3 bases, with 14 bases between them. The germline V gene has CDR1 MNHEY and CDR2 SMNVEV (reference sequence). This CDR3 comprises 15 residues. In DNA, the CDR3 is TGTGCCAGCAGTATTAGATCTGCTCTCTACAATGAGCAGTTCTTC. Translation gives CASSIRSALYNEQFF.

This chain links TRBV28 with TRBJ1-2; the D is unclear. CDR1 is MDHEN and CDR2 is SYDVKM in the germline V gene. CDR3 size: 15 residues. V was cut by 3 bases and J by 1 base, with 12 bases left in between. As DNA, the CDR3 is TGTGCCAGCAGTTTCCCGACGAGGAGTAACTATGGCTACACCTTC. It yields the protein CASSFPTRSNYGYTF.

This clone was detected only a few times. The rearrangement joins TRBV7-3 to TRBJ1-5; D not resolved. The CDR3 is 13 residues long. V dropped 2 bases and J dropped 5 bases, with 7 bases sitting between them. Germline values: CDR1 SGHTA, CDR2 FQGTGA. The DNA of the CDR3 is TGTGCCAGCAGCTTATCCGGGGATCAGCCCCAGCATTTT. This gives the protein CASSLSGDQPQHF.

This chain links TRBV5-6 with TRBJ1-2, with 9 bases fitting TRBD1. The CDR3 contains 14 residues. The V and J ends lost 3 bases and 2 bases, in that order; junction bases with no gene match: 2. The germline V gene encodes CDR1 SGHDT and CDR2 YYEEEE. The CDR3, as DNA: TGTGCCAGCAGCTCGGACAGGGGAAACTATGGCTACACCTTC. This codes for CASSSDRGNYGYTF.

V is TRBV5-1 and J is TRBJ1-1; 7 bases are shared with TRBD1. The J segment lost 1 base and the V segment lost 4 bases, leaving 4 bases of the junction unmatched. This CDR3 has 14 amino acids. The germline V gene has CDR1 SGHRS and CDR2 YFSETQ. CDR3 loop: CASSLGQPNTEAFF. For the CDR3, the DNA is TGCGCCAGCAGCCTGGGACAGCCGAACACTGAAGCTTTCTTT.